The rows below give T cell receptor beta chains drawn from one sample of a study of T-cell memory formation after mild COVID-19. MiXCR, applied by TCRdb to the 5' RACE reads, yields one record per CDR3 protein. The sample records hundreds of thousands of distinct CDR3 sequences, 15% being singletons. Sequenced input: PBMCs or a T cell subset sorted from them (not recorded which). Receptors were obtained from a man younger than 30 who had mild COVID-19 (a few samples of this study predate the infection). Cell type and time point are not known. Each CDR3 is given with its conserved first and last residue. Fields, in order: CDR3 length, clone size, J gene, V gene, D gene, CDR3 protein, CDR3 DNA. D genes are given only for firm matches. Clone size is given for some rows only: seen once, a few or many times, or a class if the clone is expanded.

CDR3 length: 15
clone size: many
J gene: TRBJ1-6
V gene: TRBV5-1
D gene: TRBD1
CDR3 protein: CASSRQGGDNSPLHF
CDR3 DNA: TGCGCCAGCAGCAGACAGGGAGGGGATAATTCACCCCTCCACTTT

CDR3 length: 15
clone size: few
J gene: TRBJ2-1
V gene: TRBV5-1
D gene: TRBD1
CDR3 protein: CASSLGDRGHGEQFF
CDR3 DNA: TGCGCCAGCAGCTTGGGGGACAGGGGGCACGGTGAGCAGTTCTTC

CDR3 length: 15
clone size: few
J gene: TRBJ1-5
V gene: TRBV20-1
D gene: .
CDR3 protein: CSARDLEAGRQPQHF
CDR3 DNA: TGCAGTGCTAGAGATCTCGAGGCAGGGAGGCAGCCCCAGCATTTT

CDR3 length: 10
clone size: .
J gene: TRBJ2-1
V gene: TRBV30
D gene: .
CDR3 protein: CAGQYNEQFF
CDR3 DNA: TGTGCCGGGCAGTACAATGAGCAGTTCTTC

CDR3 length: 11
clone size: few
J gene: TRBJ2-2
V gene: TRBV7-9
D gene: .
CDR3 protein: CASSIYQELFF
CDR3 DNA: TGTGCCAGCAGCATCTACCAGGAGCTGTTTTTT

CDR3 length: 13
clone size: few
J gene: TRBJ2-1
V gene: TRBV12-3/TRBV12-4
D gene: TRBD2
CDR3 protein: CASSTQSGGAQFF
CDR3 DNA: TGTGCCAGCAGTACCCAAAGCGGGGGGGCGCAGTTCTTC

CDR3 length: 15
clone size: few
J gene: TRBJ2-5
V gene: TRBV5-6
D gene: TRBD2
CDR3 protein: CASSLQRGGLETQYF
CDR3 DNA: TGTGCCAGCAGCTTGCAGCGGGGGGGCCTTGAGACCCAGTACTTC

CDR3 length: 12
clone size: few
J gene: TRBJ1-2
V gene: TRBV28
D gene: .
CDR3 protein: CASSSEHSGYTF
CDR3 DNA: TGTGCCAGCAGTTCGGAACATTCTGGCTACACCTTC

CDR3 length: 14
clone size: .
J gene: TRBJ2-5
V gene: TRBV24-1
D gene: .
CDR3 protein: CATSDLLGGETQYF
CDR3 DNA: TGTGCCACCAGTGATTTGCTGGGGGGAGAGACCCAGTACTTC

CDR3 length: 15
clone size: few
J gene: TRBJ1-1
V gene: TRBV6-5
D gene: .
CDR3 protein: CASTDGAGGNTEAFF
CDR3 DNA: TGTGCCAGCACCGACGGGGCAGGTGGGAACACTGAAGCTTTCTTT

CDR3 length: 14
clone size: .
J gene: TRBJ2-1
V gene: TRBV24-1
D gene: TRBD2
CDR3 protein: CATSGAGGRNEQFF
CDR3 DNA: TGTGCCACCAGTGGGGCGGGGGGCCGGAATGAGCAGTTCTTC

CDR3 length: 13
clone size: few
J gene: TRBJ2-3
V gene: TRBV7-2
D gene: TRBD2
CDR3 protein: CASKSGGLDTQYF
CDR3 DNA: TGTGCCAGTAAGAGCGGGGGGTTAGATACGCAGTATTTT

CDR3 length: 15
clone size: .
J gene: TRBJ1-5
V gene: TRBV5-5
D gene: TRBD1
CDR3 protein: CASSSGQLRNQPQHF
CDR3 DNA: TGTGCCAGCAGCTCGGGACAGCTCCGGAATCAGCCCCAGCATTTT